The clone carrying this T cell receptor (beta chain) was recorded many times. As yet, its antigen is unknown. With iRepertoire HTBI primers and Arm-PCR of CDR3 regions, TCR beta libraries were built. In the source study's methods: Among the samples, under 70 TRBV and 14 to 15 TRBJ segments were identified. TCRdb passed the multiplex PCR reads through MiXCR, listing each CDR3 protein once. These V and J calls rely on TCRdb rather than the paper's analysis. The sample consists of around 500,000 distinct CDR3 sequences, roughly 14% of them appearing once. Germline CDR1 and CDR2: SQVTM and ANQGSEA. V lost 3 bases to trimming and J lost 2 bases, with 18 bases between them. The CDR3 spans 16 residues. These data belong to a study of regulatory T cells in long-lasting Graves disease. As for time point: newly diagnosed GD, antithyroid drugs for less than 3 months. Scientists built the TCR library using RNA that was extracted from PBMCs.

Findings of the study overall: Small sample size may have lowered accuracy.

These data were likewise used in another study, on T cells in Graves' hyperthyroidism and ophthalmopathy. Per that paper: Using 13 V-J features, a model discriminated ophthalmopathy from stable hyperthyroidism.

This rearrangement joins TRBV29-1 to TRBJ2-3; D is unresolved. The sequencing here drew on peripheral blood mononuclear cells (PBMCs), taken at new diagnosis, from a patient treated with antithyroid drugs. The receptor was derived from a man younger than 40 with Graves disease. The DNA of the CDR3 is TGCAGCGTTGACGGGCCAAGAGACTGGCACACAGATACGCAGTATTTT. Amino acids: CSVDGPRDWHTDTQYF.